This is a list of T cell receptor beta chains from one sample in a study of T cell responses to AZD1222 COVID-19 vaccine. TCRdb's copy holds only in-frame clones and misses some; the assay was immunoSEQ multiplex PCR. The sample records some 120,000 clones, 75% to 85% being singletons. The sample consisted of peripheral blood, taken 28 days after the second AZD1222 dose. These receptors were collected from an adult who received the AZD1222 COVID-19 vaccine. The CDR3 runs from the conserved cysteine through the conserved F or W.

>TRBJ2-6|TRBV5-1
CASSLGGGLDFSGANVLTF
>TRBJ1-2|TRBV2
CASSEGPGGAGYGYTF
>TRBJ1-5|TRBV24-1
CATSDFPRAQPQHF
>TRBJ1-1|TRBV29-1
CSVAYSTEAFF
>TRBJ2-5|TRBV15
CATSRSGTDQETQYF
>TRBJ2-6|TRBV9
CASSVQGLGANVLTF
>TRBJ1-5|TRBV14
CASSPGTWGNQPQHF
>TRBJ2-7|TRBV5-1
CASSLWTSGGLPYEQYF
>TRBJ2-3|TRBV18
CASSLDPTDTQYF
>TRBJ2-1|TRBV18
CASSPNNEQFF
>TRBJ2-3|TRBV5-1
CASSLAGGPRTDTQYF
>TRBJ2-2|TRBV2
CASSDRVFAGRNTGELFF
>TRBJ2-2|TRBV28
CASSLANGPGELFF
>TRBJ1-2|TRBV28
CASSLFGGGYGYTF
>TRBJ1-2|TRBV9
CASSDGGTGNYGYTF
>TRBJ1-1|TRBV19
CASSPRAPNTEAFF
>TRBJ2-2|TRBV7-3
CASSKRLDSANTGELFF
>TRBJ2-5|TRBV29-1
CSVSRAKETQYF
>TRBJ1-2|TRBV11-2
CASSPTVRGGSQGYTF
>TRBJ1-1|TRBV6-1
CASSEAWGNTEAFF
>TRBJ2-2|TRBV5-1
CASIQGEAGELFF
>TRBJ1-1|TRBV7-9
CAGIKQVNTEAFF
>TRBJ1-1|TRBV2
CASQADMNTEAFF
>TRBJ2-7|TRBV28
CASSYARDSSYEQYF
>TRBJ2-3|TRBV5-1
CASDPGGPLNTQYF
>TRBJ1-6|TRBV5-1
CASSLEGSYNSPLHF
>TRBJ2-3|TRBV10-2
CASSEYLARHGTTDYHPNTDTQYF
>TRBJ2-5|TRBV6-2/TRBV6-3
CASSWGLAGGQETQYF
>TRBJ1-2|TRBV19
CASSSLGAEDGYTF
>TRBJ2-4|TRBV18
CASSPPGRVGDIQYF
>TRBJ2-3|TRBV29-1
CSVGTSGGASDTQYF
>TRBJ1-5|TRBV6-5
CASSNSGNQPQHF
>TRBJ1-2|TRBV7-9
CASSITGNYLWGYTF
>TRBJ2-1|TRBV6-5
CASSPQGRAYNEQFF
>TRBJ1-6|TRBV19
CASSITGAGNSPLHF
>TRBJ1-1|TRBV29-1
CSVTDSREGAFF
>TRBJ2-5|TRBV6-9
CASSYVPDQYF
>TRBJ1-2|TRBV9
CASSVGVSGTHNYGYTF
>TRBJ2-7|TRBV15
CATSSKSGGALRIHEQYF
>TRBJ1-6|TRBV6-5
CASSSGPYNSPLHF
>TRBJ1-2|TRBV5-1
CASSLAPQGLERGYTF
>TRBJ2-7|TRBV10-3
CATTGNYEQYF
>TRBJ1-4|TRBV6-5
CASSYSGREKLFF
>TRBJ1-2|TRBV27
CASSLDRSLYGYTF
>TRBJ2-3|TRBV28
CASRSRQGSGTDTQYF
>TRBJ1-2|TRBV10-2
CASGGDGYTF
>TRBJ1-1|TRBV18
CASTTTGSEAFF
>TRBJ2-3|TRBV5-1
CASRRSGGDTDTQYF
>TRBJ1-2|TRBV6-5
CASPITPGRIYGYTF
>TRBJ1-2|TRBV19
CASSPGAQGGYGYTF
>TRBJ2-7|TRBV7-6
CASSLDPGGDHEQYF
>TRBJ1-5|TRBV6-5
CASSYSQGSNQPQHF
>TRBJ2-7|TRBV7-2
CASSPGAGDTYEQYF
>TRBJ2-7|TRBV9
CASSVSSSGEQYF
>TRBJ2-5|TRBV12-5
CASGLTPGLAPAGGTQYF
>TRBJ2-2|TRBV10-3
CEIRDPNTGELFF
>TRBJ2-1|TRBV19
CASHGGFINEQFF
>TRBJ1-5|TRBV3-1/TRBV3-2
CASSQEDRYRNQPQHF
>TRBJ1-3|TRBV5-1
CASSLAGDYSGNTIYF
>TRBJ1-2|TRBV7-2
CASSLGENGYTF